Following are 23 T cell receptor beta chains from one sample sequenced in a study of PD-1 blockade in classical Hodgkin lymphoma. Each patient experienced a relapse that followed autologous stem cell transplantation, and brentuximab vedotin exposure varied. The protocol was immunoSEQ multiplex PCR, while the TCRdb copy is restricted to in-frame clones and leaves out a portion. Of about 40,000 clones listed, about 89% are singletons. The source was peripheral blood mononuclear cells (PBMCs), collected at baseline. These receptors originate from a human donor with classical Hodgkin lymphoma.

This rearrangement joins TRBV28 to TRBJ2-7; D gene ambiguous. Germline CDR1 is MDHEN and CDR2 is SYDVKM. This CDR3 contains 11 residues. The ends were cut back, 2 bases at V and 2 bases at J, with 1 base in the middle. The CDR3 DNA follows: TGTGCCAGCAGTTTAACCTACGAGCAGTACTTC. It yields the protein CASSLTYEQYF.

This sequence joins TRBV4-2 and TRBJ2-4; 10 nucleotides line up with TRBD1. Germline-derived CDR1 and CDR2 are LGHNA and YNFKEQ. The trim removed 4 bases at V and 0 bases at J, leaving 3 bases unmatched. This CDR3 contains 16 residues. CDR3 in amino acids: CASSPGTGAAKNIQYF. CDR3 coding DNA: TGTGCCAGCAGCCCGGGGACAGGGGCAGCCAAAAACATTCAGTACTTC.

The rearrangement joins TRBV18 to TRBJ1-6; 9 nucleotides match TRBD1. V shed 4 bases, J shed 7 bases, and the junction held 8 bases outside the gene matches. Germline assignment: CDR1 KGHSH and CDR2 LQKENI. CDR3 length equals 16 residues. In DNA, the CDR3 is TGTGCCAGCTCACTAAGCGGGACAGGGTACAATTCACCCCTCCACTTT. It specifies CASSLSGTGYNSPLHF.

This chain uses TRBV10-3 with TRBJ2-5, with 9 bases matching TRBD1. This CDR3 has 14 amino acids. Per germline, CDR1 ENHRY and CDR2 SYGVKD. With V trimmed by 6 bases and J by 5 bases, 7 bases remained unmatched. The CDR3 protein is CAIRPEDRGETQYF. The CDR3 coding sequence is TGTGCCATCAGGCCCGAGGACAGGGGTGAGACCCAGTACTTC.

This chain connects TRBV18 to TRBJ1-6; 8 nucleotides agree with TRBD1. The ends lost 5 bases at V and 7 bases at J; junction bases unmatched: 10. The CDR3 sequence is 16 residues long. CDR1 is KGHSH, CDR2 LQKENI, per germline. The CDR3 here is CASSANDRGANSPLHF. Written as DNA, the CDR3 is TGTGCCAGCTCAGCAAATGACAGGGGCGCGAATTCACCCCTCCACTTT. Variable domain in full (rest from reference TRBV18 and TRBJ1-6): NAGVMQNPRHLVRRRGQEARLRCSPMKGHSHVYWYRQLPEEGLKFMVYLQKENIIDESGMPKERFSAEFPKEGPSILRIQQVVRGDSAAYFCASSANDRGANSPLHFGNGTRLTVT.

The chain couples TRBV28 to TRBJ1-1; D is unclear. V was pared by 7 bases and J by 0 bases, with 6 bases between. The CDR3 runs to 12 residues. CDR1 is MDHEN, CDR2 SYDVKM, per germline. In DNA form, the CDR3 reads TGTGCCAGCAATGATTTGAACACTGAAGCTTTCTTT. Translation gives CASNDLNTEAFF.

CDR3 nucleotides: TGTGCCATCAGTCCCACACCTACGAACACCGGGGAGCTGTTTTTT. Translated, it gives CAISPTPTNTGELFF. The gene calls are TRBV10-3 and TRBJ2-2, with D unclear. The CDR3 sequence is 15 residues long. Trimming cost V 5 bases and J 0 bases, with 10 bases left between them. Germline V gene sequence: CDR1 ENHRY, CDR2 SYGVKD.

The chain is built from TRBV18 and TRBJ2-6; the D is unclear. Germline V CDR1 and CDR2: KGHSH, LQKENI. V was cut by 6 bases and J by 2 bases, with 8 bases left in between. CDR3 length: 14 residues. The CDR3 loop is CASSGLAGANVLTF. For the CDR3, the DNA is TGTGCCAGCTCCGGGCTTGCTGGGGCCAACGTCCTGACTTTC.

The chain uses TRBV7-9 and TRBJ1-5, with D perhaps matching TRBD1 (5 bases). This CDR3 contains 15 residues. The germline V gene has CDR1 SEHNR and CDR2 FQNEAQ (reference sequence). V gave up 1 base and J gave up 3 bases, with 10 bases separating them. For the CDR3, the DNA is TGTGCCAGCAGCTTAGAGGGGAGATTCAATCAGCCCCAGCATTTT. Its protein is CASSLEGRFNQPQHF.

The chain joins TRBV27 to TRBJ2-7; 8 bases map to TRBD2. The germline gives CDR1 MNHEY, CDR2 SMNVEV (reference sequence). With V trimmed by 2 bases and J by 3 bases, 6 bases remained unmatched. CDR3 length: 15 residues. This CDR3 is CASSLRGLVLYEQYF. CDR3 coding DNA: TGTGCCAGCAGTTTAAGGGGACTAGTTCTCTACGAGCAGTACTTC.

V usage is TRBV6-1 and J usage is TRBJ1-6, with D possibly matching TRBD1 (5 bases). The V end lost 9 bases, the J end lost 5 bases, and 14 bases lay between the germline ends. Germline CDR1 MNHNS, CDR2 SASEGT. The CDR3 is 14 residues long. The CDR3 DNA follows: TGTGCCAGTCTACTACAGGAAAATAATTCACCCCTCCACTTT. Amino acids: CASLLQENNSPLHF.

This clone was counted once. The chain has TRBV5-5 and TRBJ1-2, with D possibly TRBD1 on 6 matching bases. Trimming stripped 0 bases from V and 4 bases from J, with 10 bases between. The CDR3 runs to 14 residues. Germline CDR1 and CDR2: SGHKS and YYEKEE (reference sequence). Written as DNA, the CDR3 is TGTGCCAGCAGCTTGGACGACAGGACCTATGGCTACACCTTC. The encoded protein is CASSLDDRTYGYTF.

This chain links TRBV30 with TRBJ2-3, with 9 bases matching TRBD2. Per germline, CDR1 GTSNPN and CDR2 SVGIG (reference sequence). The CDR3 runs 15 residues. Trimming at V came to 2 bases and at J to 4 bases, leaving 7 bases not matched to a gene. The DNA for the CDR3 is TGTGCCTGGAGTTTTGCGGGAGGGGGGCCAGATACGCAGTATTTT. Encoded protein: CAWSFAGGGPDTQYF.

The chain employs TRBV6-5 and TRBJ2-1; 8 nucleotides align to TRBD1. The CDR3 consists of 11 residues. Germline V gene data show CDR1 as MNHEY and CDR2 as SVGAGI. Unmatched junction bases numbered 9, after V lost 8 bases and J lost 15 bases. Written as DNA, the CDR3 is TGTGCCAGCTCGACAGGGGATTTACGGTTCTTC. Its protein is CASSTGDLRFF.

The genes are TRBV10-3 and TRBJ2-1, with 13 bases fitting TRBD2. V was clipped by 1 base and J by 5 bases; unmatched bases: 2. The CDR3 length is 16 residues. Germline CDR1 and CDR2: ENHRY and SYGVKD. CDR3 coding DNA: TGTGCCATCAGTGAGTGGGGGACTAGCGGGAACAATGAGCAGTTCTTC. Translated: CAISEWGTSGNNEQFF.

This clone was picked up a small number of times. The chain recombines TRBV5-4 with TRBJ1-1; 10 nucleotides match TRBD1. Germline CDR1 and CDR2: SGHNT and YYREEE (reference sequence). The length of the CDR3 is 15 residues. V lost 5 bases and J lost 5; bases outside the gene matches: 9. The CDR3 DNA follows: TGTGCCAGCAGGGATCGACAGGGGGCTCGGACTGAAGCTTTCTTT. It yields the protein CASRDRQGARTEAFF.

The V and J genes are TRBV7-3 and TRBJ1-2; D perhaps matches TRBD1 (5 bases). The CDR3 has 17 residues. Trimming cost V 0 bases and J 5 bases, with 19 bases left between them. The V gene's germline CDR1 is SGHTA and CDR2 FQGTGA. Written as DNA, the CDR3 is TGTGCCAGCAGCTTAACGAAGGTTTCCGGGACGGTGTATGGCTACACCTTC. Amino acid sequence: CASSLTKVSGTVYGYTF.

The chain recombines TRBV7-2 with TRBJ2-7; D is uncertain. V dropped 5 bases and J dropped 2 bases, with 13 bases sitting between them. Germline V CDR1 and CDR2: SGHTA, FQGNSA. The CDR3 runs to 14 residues. This CDR3 is CASSPLGIPYEQYF. The CDR3, as DNA: TGTGCCAGCAGCCCCCTAGGGATCCCCTACGAGCAGTACTTC.

This clone was seen once. The rearrangement links TRBV18 to TRBJ1-2, with D hard to call. The CDR3 has 14 amino acids. Trimming cost V 3 bases and J 1 base, with 9 bases left between them. Germline CDR1 KGHSH, CDR2 LQKENI. CDR3 nucleotide sequence: TGTGCCAGCTCACCCCTTCCAGATAACTATGGCTACACCTTC. This codes for CASSPLPDNYGYTF.

This clone was seen only once. The chain combines TRBV4-1 with TRBJ2-3; D remains ambiguous. The CDR3 extends over 16 amino acids. CDR1 is MGHRA and CDR2 is YSYEKL in the germline V gene. Deletions cut 1 base from V and 0 bases from J, with 11 bases between. The CDR3 reads CASSQGNRPSTDTQYF. The DNA of the CDR3 is TGCGCCAGCAGCCAAGGCAATAGGCCGAGCACAGATACGCAGTATTTT.

The chain has TRBV2 and TRBJ1-1; D remains unclear. The CDR3 loop spans 12 amino acids. V lost 6 bases to trimming and J lost 4 bases, with 9 bases between them. Germline loops: CDR1 SNHLY, CDR2 FYNNEI. The CDR3 spells CASRLGATEAFF. The CDR3 nucleotides are TGTGCCAGCAGGTTAGGTGCCACTGAAGCTTTCTTT.

The J gene is TRBJ2-2, the V gene TRBV19, with 8 bases fitting TRBD1. V trimming: 7 bases; J trimming: 1 base; junction bases outside the gene matches: 5. The CDR3 length is 15 residues. Looked up from germline, CDR1 is LNHDA and CDR2 is SQIVND (reference sequence). The CDR3 coding sequence is TGTGCCAGTACGGGCAGGGGGCGGAACACCGGGGAGCTGTTTTTT. As protein: CASTGRGRNTGELFF. The full variable domain, with the rest looked up from reference TRBV19 and TRBJ2-2, is DGGITQSPKYLFRKEGQNVTLSCEQNLNHDAMYWYRQDPGQGLRLIYYSQIVNDFQKGDIAEGYSVSREKKESFPLTVTSAQKNPTAFYLCASTGRGRNTGELFFGEGSRLTVL.

The V and J genes are TRBV12-5 and TRBJ1-2; TRBD1 matches at 7 bases. V trimming: 5 bases; J trimming: 4 bases; junction bases outside the gene matches: 10. This CDR3 spans 15 amino acids. Germline-derived CDR1 and CDR2 are LGHNT and FRNRAP. The CDR3 DNA reads TGTGCTAGTGGTATACAGGGGTTGGGGAGCTATGGCTACACCTTC. Protein product: CASGIQGLGSYGYTF.